This T cell receptor (beta chain) was profiled in a study of monozygotic twins with inflammatory bowel disease. For each CDR3 protein, TCRdb gives one entry from its re-call of the 5' RACE reads, without DNA. This sample's table has more than 300,000 distinct CDR3 sequences. The CDR3 sequence is 15 residues long. Germline CDR1 reads SQVTM; CDR2 reads ANQGSEA. The chain has TRBV29-1 and TRBJ2-3; TCRdb's D call of TRBD1 is untestable without DNA. The source is a human donor with ulcerative colitis or Crohn's disease, or a healthy co-twin of an affected twin (not recorded which). The sequenced sample was blood. CDR3 in amino acids: CSVVPIAGITDTQYF.